One TCR beta chain is described in this entry. Its specificity is unknown. This record belongs to a study of cytomegalovirus exposure and HLA in healthy donors. The study, taken as a whole, reports: Donors were assumed by presence/absence analyses to have roughly uniform sequencing depth. Later analysis found that TCR beta chains associated with HLA were more clonally expanded than other, equally common chains. Accounts indicate the classifier identified cytomegalovirus status with strong specificity and sensitivity.

This CDR3 has 16 residues. The germline V gene encodes CDR1 MDHEN and CDR2 SYDVKM. V shed 4 bases and J shed 7 bases, with 23 bases lying between them. The PCR made use of 60 Vbeta and 13 Jbeta primers. Profiling relied on immunoSEQ multiplex PCR, and the TCRdb table lists in-frame clones only, not all of them. The sample includes 150,000 to 200,000 clones, more than 75% of them seen just once. The gene calls are TRBV28 and TRBJ2-7; D is uncertain. Sequenced input: PBMCs. The TCR was taken from a woman between 45 and 65 years old in good health and CMV-seronegative. CDR3 DNA sequence: TGTGCCAGCAGTTCCCTTAAGACCACCTCAAGGCGGGAGCAGTACTTC. It is translated as CASSSLKTTSRREQYF.